This TCR beta chain derives from a study of CD8+ T cells in alopecia areata. Study context: Treated patients were given oral tofacitinib, which was dosed at 5 to 10 mg twice daily. Severity among treated patients was scored by the percentage of scalp area affected.

This clone was seen a few times. Its antigen is not identified. Points from the study as a whole: Administration of tofacitinib significantly diminished scalp clonality and expanded CD8+ clones within the top 100.

Trimming took 4 bases from V and 2 from J; bases not matched to a gene: 6. Looked up from germline, CDR1 is MNHEY and CDR2 is SMNVEV (reference sequence). The length of the CDR3 is 16 residues. cDNA prepared by RNA extraction and subsequent reverse transcription served as the template for sequencing. Using immunoSEQ multiplex PCR, the repertoire was profiled, and TCRdb retains in-frame clones only, with some absent. The sample has around 100,000 clones, around 86% seen once. Treatment reported: oral pan-JAK inhibitor, 5-10 mg twice daily. Sequences were derived from CD8+ T cells sorted from blood, sampled at approximately week 30, from a patient treated with tofacitinib. The TCR was taken from a human donor with alopecia areata. The chain is built from TRBV27 and TRBJ2-2, with 8 bases fitting TRBD1. CDR3 residues: CASSYDRGGNTGELFF. CDR3 sequence (DNA): TGTGCCAGCAGTTACGACAGGGGTGGTAACACCGGGGAGCTGTTTTTT.